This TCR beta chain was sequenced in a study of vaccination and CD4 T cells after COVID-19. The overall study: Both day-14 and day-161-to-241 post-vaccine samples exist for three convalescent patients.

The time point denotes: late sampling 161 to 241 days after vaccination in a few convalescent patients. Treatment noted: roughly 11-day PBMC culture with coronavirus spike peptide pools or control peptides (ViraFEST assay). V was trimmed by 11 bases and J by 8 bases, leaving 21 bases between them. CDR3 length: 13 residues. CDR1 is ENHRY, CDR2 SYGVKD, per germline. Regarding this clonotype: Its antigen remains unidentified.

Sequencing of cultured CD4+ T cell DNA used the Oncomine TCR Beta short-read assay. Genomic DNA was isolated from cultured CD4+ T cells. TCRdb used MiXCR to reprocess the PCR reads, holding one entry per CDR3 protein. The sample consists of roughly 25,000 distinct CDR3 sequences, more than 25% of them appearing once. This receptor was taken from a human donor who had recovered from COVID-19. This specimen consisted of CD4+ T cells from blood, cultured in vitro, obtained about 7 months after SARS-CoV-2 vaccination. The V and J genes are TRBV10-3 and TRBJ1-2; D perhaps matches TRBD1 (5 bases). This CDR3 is CACRESYERGYTF. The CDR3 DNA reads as TGTGCCTGCAGGGAGTCTTACGAGAGGGGCTACACCTTC.